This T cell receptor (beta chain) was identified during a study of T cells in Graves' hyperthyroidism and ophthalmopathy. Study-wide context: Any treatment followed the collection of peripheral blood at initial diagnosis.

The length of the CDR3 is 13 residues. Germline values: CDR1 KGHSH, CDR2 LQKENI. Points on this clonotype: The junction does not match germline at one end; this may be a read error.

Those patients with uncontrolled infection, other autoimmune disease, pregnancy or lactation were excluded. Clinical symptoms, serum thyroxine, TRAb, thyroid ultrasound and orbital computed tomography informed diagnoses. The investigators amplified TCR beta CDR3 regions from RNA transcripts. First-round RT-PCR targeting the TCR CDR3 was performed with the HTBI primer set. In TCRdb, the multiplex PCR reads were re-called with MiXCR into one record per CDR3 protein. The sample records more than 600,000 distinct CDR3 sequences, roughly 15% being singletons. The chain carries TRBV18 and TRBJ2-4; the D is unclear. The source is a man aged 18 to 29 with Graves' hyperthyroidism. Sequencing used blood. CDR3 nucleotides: TGTGGCAGCTCACTATCGTCGGAAAACATTCAGTACTTC. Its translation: CGSSLSSENIQYF. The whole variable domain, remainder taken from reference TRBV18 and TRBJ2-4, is NAGVMQNPRHLVRRRGQEARLRCSPMKGHSHVYWYRQLPEEGLKFMVYLQKENIIDESGMPKERFSAEFPKEGPSILRIQQVVRGDSAAYFCGSSLSSENIQYFGAGTRLSVL.